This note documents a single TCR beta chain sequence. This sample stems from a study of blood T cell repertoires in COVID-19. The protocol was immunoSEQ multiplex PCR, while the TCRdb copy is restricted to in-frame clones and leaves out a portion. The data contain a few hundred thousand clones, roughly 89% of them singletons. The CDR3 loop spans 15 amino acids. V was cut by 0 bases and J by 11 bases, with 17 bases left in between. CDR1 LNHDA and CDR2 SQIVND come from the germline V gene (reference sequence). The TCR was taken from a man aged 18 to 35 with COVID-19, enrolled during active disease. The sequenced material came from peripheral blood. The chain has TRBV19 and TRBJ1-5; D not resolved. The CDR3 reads CASSIDQVISTAQHF. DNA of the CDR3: TGTGCCAGTAGTATAGATCAGGTCATTAGTACGGCCCAGCATTTT. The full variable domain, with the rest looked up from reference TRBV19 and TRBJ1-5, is DGGITQSPKYLFRKEGQNVTLSCEQNLNHDAMYWYRQDPGQGLRLIYYSQIVNDFQKGDIAEGYSVSREKKESFPLTVTSAQKNPTAFYLCASSIDQVISTAQHFGDGTRLSIL.